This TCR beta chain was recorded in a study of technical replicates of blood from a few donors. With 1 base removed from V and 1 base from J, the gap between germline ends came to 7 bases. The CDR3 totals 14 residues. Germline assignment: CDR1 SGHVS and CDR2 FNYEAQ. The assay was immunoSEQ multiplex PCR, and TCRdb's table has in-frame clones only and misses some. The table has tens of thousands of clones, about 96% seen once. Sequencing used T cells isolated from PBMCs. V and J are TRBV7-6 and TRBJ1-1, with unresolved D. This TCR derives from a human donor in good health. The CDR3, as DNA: TGTGCCAGCAGCTTAGATTCCGGGAACACTGAAGCTTTCTTT. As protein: CASSLDSGNTEAFF.